Listed here are 22 T cell receptor beta chains from one sample, sequenced in a study of control samples from healthy donors and cancer patients. The assay was immunoSEQ multiplex PCR, and TCRdb's table has in-frame clones only and misses some. The sample comprises more than 30,000 clones, around 82% of which are singletons, and approximately 21% rests with the top ten. Material for sequencing was PBMCs. The receptors were sampled from a woman aged 60-75 years with lung cancer.

The chain combines TRBV28 with TRBJ2-3; maybe TRBD1 (5 bases). The CDR3 length is 15 residues. Trimming shortened V by 6 bases and J by 1 base, and 14 bases separated the two germline ends. Germline CDR1 reads MDHEN; CDR2 reads SYDVKM. CDR3 sequence (DNA): TGTGCCAGCAGACTTACAGGTTACCGCACAGATACGCAGTATTTT. Translated: CASRLTGYRTDTQYF.

The chain carries TRBV10-3 and TRBJ2-7; TRBD2 aligns across 11 bases. CDR1 is ENHRY and CDR2 is SYGVKD in the germline V gene. V trimming: 4 bases; J trimming: 3 bases; junction bases outside the gene matches: 5. The CDR3 has 15 amino acids. The CDR3 DNA sequence: TGTGCCATCAGTGGATCCGGGACTAGCGGCTACGAGCAGTACTTC. This codes for CAISGSGTSGYEQYF.

The chain couples TRBV19 to TRBJ1-1; tentative D call: TRBD1 (5 bases). This CDR3 contains 14 residues. CDR1 LNHDA and CDR2 SQIVND come from the germline V gene (reference sequence). The ends were cut back, 8 bases at V and 1 base at J, with 14 bases in the middle. The CDR3 is CASQFDRANTEAFF. DNA of the CDR3: TGTGCCAGTCAATTCGACAGAGCGAACACTGAAGCTTTCTTT.

The gene calls are TRBV10-2 and TRBJ1-6, with D unclear. The CDR3 length is 13 residues. With 6 bases removed from V and 9 bases from J, the gap between germline ends came to 12 bases. CDR1 is WSHSY, CDR2 SAAADI, per germline. The CDR3 bases are TGCGCCAGCAGGGGATTTGGTAGTTCACCCCTCCACTTT. This gives the protein CASRGFGSSPLHF.

The chain joins TRBV6-1 to TRBJ1-1; the D is unclear. The V and J ends lost 1 base and 5 bases respectively, with 14 bases between them. CDR3 length equals 15 residues. Germline CDR1 reads MNHNS; CDR2 reads SASEGT. In nucleotides, the CDR3 is TGTGCCAGCAGTGAAGGAACAGCCTGGGGAACTGAAGCTTTCTTT. This codes for CASSEGTAWGTEAFF.

The chain uses TRBV18 and TRBJ1-1; no firm D call. Trimming removed 4 bases from V and 2 bases from J, with 8 bases in between. This CDR3 spans 13 amino acids. The germline gives CDR1 KGHSH, CDR2 LQKENI. The DNA of the CDR3 is TGTGCCAGCTCACTTGGGATAAACACTGAAGCTTTCTTT. Translated: CASSLGINTEAFF.

V is TRBV19 and J is TRBJ1-6; no clear D. CDR3 length: 14 residues. Between the trimmed V and J ends, which lost 11 bases and 0 bases, there was a span of 11 bases. The germline V gene encodes CDR1 LNHDA and CDR2 SQIVND (reference sequence). The CDR3 region is CASEAGSYNSPLHF. DNA of the CDR3: TGTGCCTCGGAAGCCGGCTCCTATAATTCACCCCTCCACTTT. Drawing the rest from reference TRBV19 and TRBJ1-6, the complete variable domain is DGGITQSPKYLFRKEGQNVTLSCEQNLNHDAMYWYRQDPGQGLRLIYYSQIVNDFQKGDIAEGYSVSREKKESFPLTVTSAQKNPTAFYLCASEAGSYNSPLHFGNGTRLTVT.

The rearrangement joins TRBV9 to TRBJ1-1; tentative D call: TRBD1 (5 bases). The CDR3 is 13 residues long. Germline CDR1 is SGDLS and CDR2 is YYNGEE. Trimming shortened V by 4 bases and J by 10 bases, and 17 bases separated the two germline ends. The CDR3 DNA follows: TGTGCCAGCAGCCTAACGGAGGGGACGGGAGCTTTCTTT. Amino acid sequence: CASSLTEGTGAFF.

This chain's CDR3 is CASSQGAGNQPQHF. In DNA, the CDR3 is TGTGCCAGCAGCCAAGGAGCAGGTAATCAGCCCCAGCATTTT. The chain combines TRBV14 with TRBJ1-5; D uncertain. Trimming cost V 1 base and J 4 bases, with 8 bases left between them. This CDR3 is 14 amino acids long. CDR1 SGHDN and CDR2 FVKESK come from the germline V gene.

The chain carries TRBV29-1 and TRBJ1-1, with a weak D call TRBD1 (6 bases). Germline lookup yields CDR1 SQVTM and CDR2 ANQGSEA. V dropped 5 bases and J dropped 0 bases, with 7 bases sitting between them. The CDR3 has 12 amino acids. CDR3 sequence (DNA): TGCAGCGTTAGGGGGGTGAACACTGAAGCTTTCTTT. The encoded protein is CSVRGVNTEAFF. Using reference TRBV29-1 and TRBJ1-1 for the parts outside the CDR3, the full variable domain is SAVISQKPSRDICQRGTSLTIQCQVDSQVTMMFWYRQQPGQSLTLIATANQGSEATYESGFVIDKFPISRPNLTFSTLTVSNMSPEDSSIYLCSVRGVNTEAFFGQGTRLTVV.

The chain employs TRBV2 and TRBJ1-2; D remains ambiguous. CDR1 is SNHLY and CDR2 is FYNNEI in the germline V gene. The V end lost 3 bases, the J end lost 8 bases, and 10 bases lay between the germline ends. CDR3 length: 12 residues. CDR3 protein: CASSEWAAGYTF. The CDR3 nucleotides read TGTGCCAGCAGTGAGTGGGCGGCGGGCTACACCTTC.

This chain uses TRBV3-1 (or the pseudogene TRBV3-2) with TRBJ1-2; tentatively, D is TRBD1 (5 bases). V lost 4 bases and J lost 8, with 14 bases in between. Germline V lookup: CDR1 LGHDT, CDR2 YNNKEL (reference sequence). The CDR3 length is 13 residues. This CDR3 is CASSPRATAGYTF. CDR3 DNA sequence: TGTGCCAGCAGCCCAAGAGCGACAGCCGGCTACACCTTC.

The rearrangement joins TRBV5-6 to TRBJ1-1; D not resolved. The V gene lost 3 bases and the J gene lost 4 bases, with 4 bases spanning the gap. Germline V gene data show CDR1 as SGHDT and CDR2 as YYEEEE. The CDR3 loop spans 11 amino acids. The CDR3 DNA reads as TGTGCCAGCAGCTACAGCACTGAAGCTTTCTTT. This encodes CASSYSTEAFF. The variable domain in full, completed from reference TRBV5-6 and TRBJ1-1, reads DAGVTQSPTHLIKTRGQQVTLRCSPKSGHDTVSWYQQALGQGPQFIFQYYEEEERQRGNFPDRFSGHQFPNYSSELNVNALLLGDSALYLCASSYSTEAFFGQGTRLTVV.

This clone was observed a few times. The chain uses TRBV7-2 and TRBJ2-5; D is perhaps TRBD2 (5 bases). The length of the CDR3 is 14 residues. The germline V and J ends were trimmed by 4 bases and 5 bases, with 14 bases remaining between them. CDR1 is SGHTA, CDR2 FQGNSA, per germline. CDR3 in DNA: TGTGCCAGCAGCTCCCTGGACTTAAGGGAGACCCAGTACTTC. Translation gives CASSSLDLRETQYF.

V usage is TRBV5-4 and J usage is TRBJ2-5, with 7 bases that match TRBD1. This CDR3 has 15 amino acids. CDR1 is SGHNT, CDR2 YYREEE, per germline (reference sequence). The J segment lost 2 bases and the V segment lost 3 bases, leaving 7 bases of the junction unmatched. CDR3 protein: CASSSKQGSQETQYF. The CDR3 DNA follows: TGTGCCAGCAGCTCCAAACAGGGGAGTCAAGAGACCCAGTACTTC.

The chain is built from TRBV6-5 and TRBJ1-5; a possible D gene is TRBD1 (6 bases). The CDR3 is 15 amino acids. V was shortened by 10 bases and J by 3 bases, with 19 bases between the two germline ends. Germline V lookup: CDR1 MNHEY, CDR2 SVGAGI. This CDR3 is CATQPSRGTNQPQHF. The CDR3 coding sequence is TGTGCCACACAACCGTCCAGGGGAACCAATCAGCCCCAGCATTTT.

As to this clone: Germline is not matched at one junction end, which may reflect a read error. V is TRBV19 and J is TRBJ2-3; D is uncertain. This CDR3 spans 12 amino acids. Germline values: CDR1 LNHDA, CDR2 SQIVND (reference sequence). CDR3: CASSLDTDTQYF. CDR3 nucleotide sequence: TGTGCCAGTAGTCTAGATACAGATACGCAGTATTTT.

This chain joins TRBV7-9 and TRBJ1-1, with D perhaps TRBD1 (6 bases). Germline V gives CDR1 SEHNR, CDR2 FQNEAQ (reference sequence). This CDR3 is 12 amino acids long. V lost 5 bases and J lost 6, with 10 bases in between. CDR3 residues: CASSAQGSEAFF. Here the CDR3 DNA reads TGTGCCAGCAGCGCCCAGGGGTCTGAAGCTTTCTTT.

The rearrangement joins TRBV10-2 to TRBJ1-5, with D possibly matching TRBD1 (6 bases). The V and J ends lost 3 bases and 0 bases respectively, with 12 bases between them. There are 16 residues in the CDR3. Germline values: CDR1 WSHSY, CDR2 SAAADI. In DNA, the CDR3 is TGCGCCAGCAGTGAAGGGTGGACAGTTAGCAATCAGCCCCAGCATTTT. This gives the protein CASSEGWTVSNQPQHF.

This chain uses TRBV3-1 (or the pseudogene TRBV3-2) with TRBJ1-1, with D maybe TRBD1 (5 bases). V was clipped by 4 bases and J by 4 bases, with 19 bases between them. This CDR3 has 16 amino acids. The germline V gene has CDR1 LGHDT and CDR2 YNNKEL (reference sequence). CDR3 nucleotide sequence: TGTGCCAGCAGCCCGACCCACCAGGGTGGTGGCACTGAAGCTTTCTTT. Protein sequence: CASSPTHQGGGTEAFF.

The chain couples TRBV3-1 (or the pseudogene TRBV3-2) to TRBJ1-5, with D uncertain. V lost 3 bases and J 3 bases, leaving 18 bases between the germline ends. The germline CDR1 and CDR2 sequences are LGHDT and YNNKEL (reference sequence). This CDR3 has 17 residues. The CDR3 is CASSQGGGPGNNQPQHF. For the CDR3, the DNA is TGTGCCAGCAGCCAGGGAGGTGGCCCGGGGAACAATCAGCCCCAGCATTTT.

This clone was seen more than once but under ten times. The CDR3 spells CAAAKIRRVKGYTF. CDR3 nucleotides: TGTGCAGCAGCCAAGATACGCAGGGTTAAGGGCTACACCTTC. The chain couples TRBV3-1 (or the pseudogene TRBV3-2) to TRBJ1-2; TRBD1 is a possible D gene (5 bases). The CDR3 is 14 amino acids. CDR1 and CDR2 (germline): LGHDT, YNNKEL (reference sequence).